This record covers a single T cell receptor (beta chain). The sample comes from a study of blood T cell repertoires in COVID-19. Study-wide context: Samples came from the United States, Italy and Spain, spanning acute and convalescent COVID-19. Nucleic acid was either cDNA or gDNA, and it came from T cells, B-cell-depleted T cells, or PBMCs.

Methods used by the authors: Reference gene primers were amplified, and this amplification served to estimate nucleated cell counts. Clones were sequenced by immunoSEQ multiplex PCR, and TCRdb holds only the in-frame ones, with some missing. D and trimming come from the DNA, and the V and J calls and clone size come from that table. Here the sample spans about 270,000 clones, around 82% being singletons. The CDR3 length is 12 residues. V was pared by 4 bases and J by 4 bases, with 8 bases between. Germline loops: CDR1 SGHRS, CDR2 YFSETQ. Sequencing input: peripheral blood. The rearrangement joins TRBV5-1 to TRBJ2-5, with D uncertain. The receptor was isolated from a woman under 30 with acute or convalescent COVID-19. CDR3: CASSGERETQYF. The DNA for the CDR3 is TGCGCCAGCAGCGGAGAGAGAGAGACCCAGTACTTC.